The source of this T cell receptor beta chain is a study of blood T cell repertoires in COVID-19. Study context: Acute-phase and convalescent COVID-19 samples originated in the United States, Italy and Spain. Sources were T cells, B-cell-depleted T cells, or PBMCs; the material itself was cDNA or gDNA.

The length of the CDR3 is 14 residues. Between the trimmed V and J ends, which lost 0 bases and 13 bases, there was a span of 13 bases. Germline lookup yields CDR1 SEHNR and CDR2 FQNEAQ (reference sequence). Original processing notes: Counts of nucleated cells, estimated from reference gene primer amplification, were obtained. Profiled with immunoSEQ multiplex PCR; TCRdb holds only in-frame clones, not every one. The V and J calls and clone size were taken over from that table, and D and trimming were inferred from the DNA. The table has 30,000 to 35,000 clones, 75% to 90% seen once. This receptor was identified in a man older than 75 with acute or convalescent COVID-19. The chain couples TRBV7-9 to TRBJ1-6; D uncertain. Sequenced material: peripheral blood. The CDR3 DNA follows: TGTGCCAGCAGCTTAGCCGCAGATTCTAGGCCCCTCCACTTT. It translates to CASSLAADSRPLHF.